This TCR beta chain originates from a study of cytomegalovirus exposure and HLA in healthy donors. Overall study: The same platform was used for the roughly 120 validation repertoires and the roughly 670 first-cohort repertoires, a later analysis reported.

On this clone itself: The target antigen is unknown.

General study results and limits: High specificity and sensitivity for cytomegalovirus status were reported for the classifier. First-cohort TCR clusters tended to co-occur in the roughly 120 validation repertoires, a later analysis found. Cytomegalovirus-associated status was assigned to 164 TCR beta chains.

Germline trimming cut 3 bases from V and 8 bases from J; bases unmatched to any gene: 12. CDR3 size: 18 residues. The V gene's germline CDR1 is MGHDK and CDR2 SYGVNS. Sequencing was performed with immunoSEQ multiplex PCR; in TCRdb, only in-frame clones are kept and a portion is missing. Among roughly 150,000 clones listed, approximately 96% were seen once. The chain carries TRBV25-1 and TRBJ2-1; 14 bases are a match to TRBD2. Sequencing was done on a sample of PBMCs. This receptor was taken from a woman younger than 35 in good health and CMV-seronegative. As DNA, the CDR3 is TGTGCCAGCAGTGACCCCGGGACTAGCGGGGGCGCTTTCCATGAGCAGTTCTTC. Translated: CASSDPGTSGGAFHEQFF.